This TCR beta chain was sequenced during a study of monozygotic twins with inflammatory bowel disease. Template switching added UMIs carrying a 6-nucleotide sample barcode. One entry per CDR3 protein, without DNA, is what TCRdb gives after re-calling the 5' RACE reads. Its table records under 200,000 distinct CDR3 sequences. The clonotype comes from a human donor with ulcerative colitis or Crohn's disease, or a healthy co-twin of an affected twin (not recorded which). Sequencing was performed on blood.

The CDR3 loop is CASSYSLRGARSEQFF. The chain has TRBV5-4 and TRBJ2-1; TCRdb selects TRBD1, and the lack of DNA leaves this call unchecked. Germline CDR1 is SGHNT and CDR2 is YYREEE (reference sequence). This CDR3 has 16 amino acids.